These 23 T cell receptor beta chains were all obtained from the same sample, sequenced in a study of blood T cell repertoires in COVID-19 (dated by TCRdb to 2020 to 2022). Libraries were constructed by the immunoSEQ multiplex PCR assay. Here the immuneACCESS table is served through TCRdb, limited to in-frame sequences with V and J called. Missing clones are a known gap in these copies; in checked studies unresolved V genes cover under half, and the rest lacks a known reason. For this sample there are 45,000 to 75,000 clones; 88% appear just once. 4.5% to 5% of the sample lies in the top ten. The sample was peripheral blood. The receptors originated from a man aged 60 to 75 with acute or convalescent COVID-19.

The sample holds one count of this clone. The genes are TRBV6-5 and TRBJ2-1; D unresolved. From germline, CDR1 is MNHEY and CDR2 SVGAGI. The ends were cut back, 7 bases at V and 3 bases at J, with 4 bases in the middle. CDR3 length: 11 residues. The chain's CDR3 is CASIHYNEQFF. The CDR3 DNA follows: TGTGCCAGCATCCACTACAATGAGCAGTTCTTC.

The rearrangement links TRBV3-1 (or the pseudogene TRBV3-2) to TRBJ1-1, with D uncertain. CDR1 and CDR2 from the germline V gene are LGHDT and YNNKEL (reference sequence). CDR3 size: 15 residues. Trimming stripped 4 bases from V and 5 bases from J, with 17 bases between. CDR3 sequence: CASSPVTAEETEAFF. CDR3 DNA sequence: TGTGCCAGCAGCCCGGTCACCGCCGAGGAAACTGAAGCTTTCTTT.

This rearrangement joins TRBV19 to TRBJ2-2, with 7 bases fitting TRBD2. Per germline, CDR1 LNHDA and CDR2 SQIVND (reference sequence). The trim removed 6 bases at V and 1 base at J, leaving 2 bases unmatched. The CDR3 covers 14 residues. In DNA, the CDR3 is TGTGCCAGTAGCTTAGCGGGGAACACCGGGGAGCTGTTTTTT. This encodes CASSLAGNTGELFF. The full variable domain, rest sourced from reference TRBV19 and TRBJ2-2, is DGGITQSPKYLFRKEGQNVTLSCEQNLNHDAMYWYRQDPGQGLRLIYYSQIVNDFQKGDIAEGYSVSREKKESFPLTVTSAQKNPTAFYLCASSLAGNTGELFFGEGSRLTVL.

This clone has more than one count but fewer than ten. V usage is TRBV5-1 and J usage is TRBJ1-4, with 9 bases identical to TRBD1. The CDR3 has 16 residues. CDR1 is SGHRS and CDR2 is YFSETQ in the germline V gene. V was clipped by 4 bases and J by 8 bases; unmatched bases: 12. CDR3 nucleotides: TGCGCCAGCAGCGAACGCCCGACAGGGGGAAGCGAAAAACTGTTTTTT. Translation gives CASSERPTGGSEKLFF.

The chain joins TRBV5-1 to TRBJ2-7; TRBD1 matches at 10 bases. The CDR3 contains 15 residues. The J segment lost 4 bases and the V segment lost 4 bases, leaving 8 bases of the junction unmatched. Germline V CDR1 and CDR2: SGHRS, YFSETQ. The CDR3 DNA is TGCGCCAGCAGCACCTCCGGGACAGGGGCATACGAGCAGTACTTC. Encoded protein: CASSTSGTGAYEQYF.

The rearrangement joins TRBV3-1 (or the pseudogene TRBV3-2) to TRBJ1-2; D perhaps matches TRBD1 (5 bases). The CDR3 sequence is 13 residues long. Trimming cost V 8 bases and J 4 bases, with 14 bases left between them. Germline V gene lookup returns CDR1 LGHDT and CDR2 YNNKEL (reference sequence). The CDR3: CASGTRGGYGYTF. The CDR3 nucleotides are TGTGCCAGCGGGACCCGGGGGGGCTATGGCTACACCTTC.

The chain combines TRBV7-3 with TRBJ2-3, with 7 bases lining up with TRBD2. This CDR3 has 15 amino acids. Germline V CDR1 and CDR2: SGHTA, FQGTGA. With V trimmed by 5 bases and J by 2 bases, 7 bases remained unmatched. The CDR3 loop is CASSVSSGPTDTQYF. Here the CDR3 DNA reads TGTGCCAGCAGCGTCTCTAGCGGTCCCACAGATACGCAGTATTTT.

This clone occurred once. The chain is built from TRBV19 and TRBJ2-1; the D is unclear. The germline gives CDR1 LNHDA, CDR2 SQIVND (reference sequence). The CDR3 spans 16 residues. With 7 bases removed from V and 0 bases from J, the gap between germline ends came to 16 bases. The CDR3 sequence is CASTMLGASSYNEQFF. The DNA for the CDR3 is TGTGCCAGTACCATGCTAGGCGCCAGCTCCTACAATGAGCAGTTCTTC.

This chain joins TRBV7-3 and TRBJ2-1; 7 nucleotides agree with TRBD2. The CDR3 contains 16 residues. Germline lookup yields CDR1 SGHTA and CDR2 FQGTGA. J gave up 1 base and V 3 bases, and 6 bases lay outside the gene matches. The CDR3 loop reads CASSFGGSRSYNEQFF. The DNA for the CDR3 is TGTGCCAGCAGCTTCGGGGGGAGTCGGTCCTACAATGAGCAGTTCTTC. The full variable domain, in which reference TRBV7-3 and TRBJ2-1 provide the parts outside the CDR3, is GAGVSQTPSNKVTEKGKYVELRCDPISGHTALYWYRQSLGQGPEFLIYFQGTGAADDSGLPNDRFFAVRPEGSVSTLKIQRTERGDSAVYLCASSFGGSRSYNEQFFGPGTRLTVL.

The chain couples TRBV9 to TRBJ1-6; 8 bases align to TRBD1. The ends lost 4 bases at V and 7 bases at J; junction bases unmatched: 7. The CDR3 is 15 amino acids. CDR1 and CDR2 from the germline V gene are SGDLS and YYNGEE. In DNA form, the CDR3 reads TGTGCCAGCAGCCCCCGACAGGGGAGGAATTCACCCCTCCACTTT. Its translation: CASSPRQGRNSPLHF.

The rearrangement joins TRBV10-3 to TRBJ2-5; 12 nucleotides match TRBD1. CDR3 length: 14 residues. Losses at the gene ends were 6 bases for V and 5 bases for J; bases not matched to a gene: 4. Germline loops: CDR1 ENHRY, CDR2 SYGVKD. The chain's CDR3 is CAIRGQGARETQYF. The CDR3 coding sequence is TGTGCCATCAGGGGACAGGGGGCGCGGGAGACCCAGTACTTC.

This sequence joins TRBV6-6 and TRBJ1-1; no clear D gene. The CDR3 length is 14 residues. Germline V CDR1 and CDR2: MNHNY, SVGAGI (reference sequence). The V end was cut by 0 bases, the J end by 4 bases, with 9 bases between. For the CDR3, the DNA is TGTGCCAGCAGTTACTCGGGCGCTCCCACTGAAGCTTTCTTT. Its protein is CASSYSGAPTEAFF.

The chain links TRBV15 to TRBJ1-3; the D gene is possibly TRBD1 (5 bases). The CDR3 consists of 16 residues. The V and J ends lost 0 bases and 1 base respectively, with 10 bases between them. The germline V gene encodes CDR1 LNHNV and CDR2 YYDKDF (reference sequence). CDR3 DNA: TGTGCCACCAGCAGAGATGGGCAGGGTTCTGGAAACACCATATATTTT. This gives the protein CATSRDGQGSGNTIYF.

This clone occurred once. The chain uses TRBV7-8 and TRBJ2-5; 10 bases are a match to TRBD2. The CDR3 has 13 amino acids. CDR1 and CDR2 from the germline V gene are SGHVS and FQNEAQ. V lost 11 bases and J lost 3; bases outside the gene matches: 6. CDR3 sequence reads: CAGAGGRKETQYF. Written as DNA, the CDR3 is TGTGCCGGAGCGGGAGGGCGGAAAGAGACCCAGTACTTC.

The chain joins TRBV24-1 to TRBJ2-2, with TRBD1 matching over 9 bases. The V gene end was trimmed by 3 bases and the J gene end by 1 base; junction bases not matched to a gene: 5. The germline gives CDR1 KGHDR, CDR2 SFDVKD. The CDR3 has 17 amino acids. CDR3 in amino acids: CATSDTRGQGNTGELFF. CDR3 sequence (DNA): TGTGCCACCAGTGATACTAGGGGACAGGGGAACACCGGGGAGCTGTTTTTT.

The chain couples TRBV3-1 (or the pseudogene TRBV3-2) to TRBJ1-3; 9 bases fit TRBD1. Per the germline V gene, CDR1 is LGHDT and CDR2 is YNNKEL (reference sequence). The V segment lost 11 bases and the J segment 2 bases; nucleotides outside the gene matches: 4. The CDR3 contains 13 residues. In DNA form, the CDR3 reads TGTGCCGGAGGGGACAGGGCTGGAAACACCATATATTTT. Protein product: CAGGDRAGNTIYF.

V and J are TRBV11-2 and TRBJ2-2; the D gene is possibly TRBD2 (6 bases). Germline V gene sequence: CDR1 SGHAT, CDR2 FQNNGV. The CDR3 spans 16 residues. The germline V and J ends were trimmed by 2 bases and 3 bases, with 13 bases remaining between them. The CDR3 nucleotides are TGTGCCAGCAGCTTATCCCTCGGGAGATACACCGGGGAGCTGTTTTTT. Translation: CASSLSLGRYTGELFF.

J is TRBJ1-2 and V is TRBV5-1; D remains unclear. Between the trimmed V and J ends, which lost 4 bases and 0 bases, there was a span of 13 bases. Germline values: CDR1 SGHRS, CDR2 YFSETQ. The CDR3 sequence is 15 residues long. CDR3 nucleotides: TGCGCCAGCAGCATAAGTCAGTCTCCTAACTATGGCTACACCTTC. Translated, it gives CASSISQSPNYGYTF.

The rearrangement joins TRBV7-8 to TRBJ1-4; no firm D call. Looked up from germline, CDR1 is SGHVS and CDR2 is FQNEAQ. The CDR3 is 15 residues long. The germline V and J ends were trimmed by 0 bases and 8 bases, with 13 bases remaining between them. In DNA, the CDR3 is TGTGCCAGCAGCTTAGCCGCGGGCCTTTGGGAAAAACTGTTTTTT. This codes for CASSLAAGLWEKLFF.

CDR3 DNA: TGTGCCAGCAGTTCTTGGGGAGGGCCGATGGATGAAAAACTGTTTTTT. Translation: CASSSWGGPMDEKLFF. The chain uses TRBV7-9 and TRBJ1-4; D gene uncertain. Germline assignment: CDR1 SEHNR and CDR2 FQNEAQ (reference sequence). V was shortened by 6 bases and J by 6 bases, with 20 bases between the two germline ends. This CDR3 comprises 16 residues. Using reference TRBV7-9 and TRBJ1-4 for the parts outside the CDR3, the full variable domain is DTGVSQNPRHKITKRGQNVTFRCDPISEHNRLYWYRQTLGQGPEFLTYFQNEAQLEKSRLLSDRFSAERPKGSFSTLEIQRTEQGDSAMYLCASSSWGGPMDEKLFFGSGTQLSVL.

This clone showed up just once. J is TRBJ2-5 and V is TRBV29-1; possibly TRBD2 for D (5 bases). Trimming shortened V by 5 bases and J by 2 bases, and 24 bases separated the two germline ends. This CDR3 has 17 amino acids. Looked up from germline, CDR1 is SQVTM and CDR2 is ANQGSEA. CDR3 protein: CSVSLPWVAGEQETQYF. The CDR3 DNA follows: TGCAGCGTTAGCCTGCCCTGGGTTGCGGGTGAGCAAGAGACCCAGTACTTC.

The chain recombines TRBV2 with TRBJ2-7; D is perhaps TRBD1 (5 bases). V was clipped by 5 bases and J by 3 bases, with 8 bases between them. Germline V gene lookup returns CDR1 SNHLY and CDR2 FYNNEI. The CDR3 extends over 12 amino acids. CDR3 nucleotides: TGTGCCAGCAGTACCGACAGCTACGAGCAGTACTTC. Translation: CASSTDSYEQYF.

This clone has a single count. The CDR3 DNA follows: TGTGCCAGCAGCGCGGCGGTTGACGAAAAACTGTTTTTT. It yields the protein CASSAAVDEKLFF. This chain uses TRBV5-4 with TRBJ1-4, with unresolved D. This CDR3 region has 13 residues. CDR1 is SGHNT and CDR2 is YYREEE in the germline V gene (reference sequence). V lost 4 bases, J lost 8 bases, and 12 bases lay in between.